Included here is one TCR beta chain sequence, with context. CDR3 length equals 16 residues. V was trimmed by 4 bases and J by 2 bases, leaving 16 bases between them. The germline CDR1 and CDR2 sequences are SGHRS and YFSETQ. How the authors handled the data: Nucleated cell counts were estimated from reference gene primer amplification. Clones were sequenced by immunoSEQ multiplex PCR, and TCRdb holds only the in-frame ones, with some missing. D and trimming come from the DNA, and the V and J calls and clone size come from that table. The table includes under 250,000 clones, more than 70% detected once. This sample is part of a study of blood T cell repertoires in COVID-19. Across the study: Researchers got acute and convalescent COVID-19 samples from the United States, Italy and Spain.

The sequence derives from a human donor in a cohort sampled during active COVID-19. The sequenced sample was peripheral blood. The chain joins TRBV5-1 to TRBJ2-1, with no clear D. CDR3 coding DNA: TGCGCCAGCAGCCCGAAGGCCCCCAGGCCCTACAATGAGCAGTTCTTC. It encodes CASSPKAPRPYNEQFF.